This section outlines one T cell receptor (beta chain) sequence together with its context. Naive-designated CD8 cells lacked CD45RO, were positively enriched for CCR7, and omitted terminally differentiated effector memory CD45RA+ cells. These data belong to a study of shared clonotypes between healthy human individuals. This CDR3 region has 11 residues. The germline V gene encodes CDR1 DFQATT and CDR2 SNEGSKA (reference sequence). Trimming removed 2 bases from V and 4 bases from J, with 5 bases in between. Data came from immunoSEQ multiplex PCR; TCRdb stores just in-frame clones and leaves some out. In the table there are about 580,000 clones, roughly 98% of which are singletons.

Sequencing input: naive CD8+ T cells sorted from blood. This clonotype was obtained from a man between 25 and 39 years old in good health. The gene calls are TRBV20-1 and TRBJ1-1; D call uncertain. CDR3 nucleotides: TGCAGTGCTAGAAAGGGCACTGAAGCTTTCTTT. This codes for CSARKGTEAFF.